This section outlines one TCR beta chain sequence together with its context. What it binds is unknown. The data belong to a study of T-cell memory formation after mild COVID-19. Deletions cut 2 bases from V and 5 bases from J, with 16 bases between. The germline CDR1 and CDR2 sequences are GTSNPN and SVGIG (reference sequence). This CDR3 spans 14 amino acids. TCRdb re-derived calls from the 5' RACE reads in MiXCR, one entry per CDR3 protein. The table has over 120,000 distinct CDR3 sequences, about 23% seen once; the top ten hold around 24%. General observations from the study: Researchers report contracting CD4+ clones mostly in CM and EM, with CD8+ clones in EMRA. Researchers could not confirm that second-wave clones peaking on day 37 targeted SARS-CoV-2.

The V and J genes are TRBV30 and TRBJ2-7, with TRBD2 as a possible D gene (5 bases). Sample: PBMCs or a T cell subset sorted from them (not recorded which). This receptor was obtained from an adult woman who had mild COVID-19 (a few samples of this study predate the infection). Cell type and time point are not known. The CDR3 sequence: CAWSLISVDDEQYF. The CDR3 nucleotides read TGTGCCTGGAGTTTGATTAGCGTGGACGACGAGCAGTACTTC.